The rows below give T cell receptor beta chains drawn from one sample of a study of blood T cell repertoires in COVID-19. Assay used: immunoSEQ multiplex PCR; TCRdb lists only in-frame clones, some missing. The repertoire includes 80,000 or so clones, roughly 89% of them detected once, and 1.9% sits in the top ten. The source material was peripheral blood. The receptors originated from a woman between 45 and 65 years old in a cohort sampled during active COVID-19. CDR3s include the opening cysteine and the closing phenylalanine or tryptophan. A D gene is named only where the DNA matches it firmly. Not every row has a clone size; where given, it reads once, few, many or a size class.

V gene: TRBV10-1; clone size: -; D gene: TRBD1; J gene: TRBJ2-1; CDR3 protein: CASSDGRGLSVGEQFF; CDR3 DNA: TGCGCCAGCAGTGACGGCAGGGGGCTAAGCGTAGGTGAGCAGTTCTTC
V gene: TRBV7-8; clone size: -; D gene: -; J gene: TRBJ1-2; CDR3 protein: CASSLQGITNGYTF; CDR3 DNA: TGTGCCAGCAGCTTACAGGGAATTACTAATGGCTACACCTTC
V gene: TRBV3-1/TRBV3-2; clone size: -; D gene: TRBD1; J gene: TRBJ1-2; CDR3 protein: CASSQDRQGPYGYTF; CDR3 DNA: TGTGCCAGCAGCCAAGATAGACAGGGACCTTATGGCTACACCTTC
V gene: TRBV7-3; clone size: -; D gene: -; J gene: TRBJ2-1; CDR3 protein: CASSDGRTGAYNEQFF; CDR3 DNA: TGTGCCAGCAGCGATGGAAGGACGGGAGCCTACAATGAGCAGTTCTTC
V gene: TRBV5-1; clone size: once; D gene: TRBD2; J gene: TRBJ2-1; CDR3 protein: CASSWEGNQYNEQFF; CDR3 DNA: TGCGCCAGCAGCTGGGAGGGAAACCAGTACAATGAGCAGTTCTTC
V gene: TRBV19; clone size: few; D gene: -; J gene: TRBJ1-3; CDR3 protein: CASSIGRTPGNTIYF; CDR3 DNA: TGTGCCAGTAGTATAGGACGGACACCTGGAAACACCATATATTTT
V gene: TRBV18; clone size: once; D gene: -; J gene: TRBJ1-5; CDR3 protein: CASSPWRGDQPQHF; CDR3 DNA: TGTGCCAGCTCCCCCTGGAGGGGTGATCAGCCCCAGCATTTT
V gene: TRBV2; clone size: medium-sized; D gene: -; J gene: TRBJ1-5; CDR3 protein: CASSAYSSNQPQHF; CDR3 DNA: TGTGCCAGCAGCGCATACTCTAGCAATCAGCCCCAGCATTTT
V gene: TRBV10-3; clone size: once; D gene: TRBD2; J gene: TRBJ2-2; CDR3 protein: CAISGTSGRWTGELFF; CDR3 DNA: TGTGCCATCAGTGGGACTAGCGGGAGATGGACCGGGGAGCTGTTTTTT
V gene: TRBV7-3; clone size: -; D gene: -; J gene: TRBJ1-2; CDR3 protein: CASSRTGGSENYGYTF; CDR3 DNA: TGTGCCAGCAGCCGGACGGGGGGCTCAGAAAACTATGGCTACACCTTC
V gene: TRBV2; clone size: -; D gene: TRBD2; J gene: TRBJ2-5; CDR3 protein: CASSPGPGGGETQYF; CDR3 DNA: TGTGCCAGCAGCCCGGGCCCGGGCGGGGGAGAGACCCAGTACTTC
V gene: TRBV20-1; clone size: -; D gene: TRBD1; J gene: TRBJ1-2; CDR3 protein: CSAYLQGDYTF; CDR3 DNA: TGCAGTGCTTACCTGCAGGGGGACTACACCTTC
V gene: TRBV10-3; clone size: -; D gene: -; J gene: TRBJ2-1; CDR3 protein: CAISASGGSYNEQFF; CDR3 DNA: TGTGCCATCAGTGCGAGCGGTGGCTCCTACAATGAGCAGTTCTTC
V gene: TRBV2; clone size: -; D gene: -; J gene: TRBJ1-2; CDR3 protein: CASRPGVGREHYGYTF; CDR3 DNA: TGTGCCAGCAGACCAGGGGTAGGCAGGGAGCACTATGGCTACACCTTC
V gene: TRBV3-1/TRBV3-2; clone size: -; D gene: TRBD2; J gene: TRBJ2-7; CDR3 protein: CASSQGLAAAGQYF; CDR3 DNA: TGTGCCAGCAGCCAAGGGCTAGCGGCCGCGGGGCAGTACTTC
V gene: TRBV12-3/TRBV12-4; clone size: -; D gene: -; J gene: TRBJ2-5; CDR3 protein: CASRLAETQYF; CDR3 DNA: TGTGCCAGCAGACTAGCTGAGACCCAGTACTTC
V gene: TRBV7-9; clone size: -; D gene: TRBD1; J gene: TRBJ2-7; CDR3 protein: CASRVGTGDYEQYF; CDR3 DNA: TGTGCCAGCAGAGTCGGGACAGGTGATTACGAGCAGTACTTC
V gene: TRBV28; clone size: -; D gene: TRBD2; J gene: TRBJ2-1; CDR3 protein: CASSGKQAGTYNEQFF; CDR3 DNA: TGTGCCAGCAGCGGAAAACAAGCGGGGACCTACAATGAGCAGTTCTTC
V gene: TRBV11-3; clone size: once; D gene: TRBD2; J gene: TRBJ2-1; CDR3 protein: CASSSGTSGGARQFF; CDR3 DNA: TGTGCCAGCAGCTCGGGGACTAGCGGGGGGGCCCGACAGTTCTTC
V gene: TRBV5-3; clone size: -; D gene: -; J gene: TRBJ2-3; CDR3 protein: CARSLAEPDTQYF; CDR3 DNA: TGTGCCAGAAGCTTAGCCGAGCCGGATACGCAGTATTTT
V gene: TRBV28; clone size: once; D gene: -; J gene: TRBJ1-2; CDR3 protein: CASSLSGKGYTF; CDR3 DNA: TGTGCCAGCAGTTTATCAGGGAAGGGCTACACCTTC
V gene: TRBV2; clone size: once; D gene: TRBD2; J gene: TRBJ2-1; CDR3 protein: CASSVGLAGEQFF; CDR3 DNA: TGTGCCAGCAGTGTAGGGCTAGCGGGGGAGCAGTTCTTC
V gene: TRBV11-1; clone size: -; D gene: -; J gene: TRBJ2-6; CDR3 protein: CASSLGGSVLTF; CDR3 DNA: TGTGCCAGCAGCTTAGGAGGGAGTGTCCTGACTTTC
V gene: TRBV27; clone size: -; D gene: -; J gene: TRBJ2-4; CDR3 protein: CASSLGGMLAKNIQYF; CDR3 DNA: TGTGCCAGCAGTTTAGGAGGGATGCTAGCCAAAAACATTCAGTACTTC
V gene: TRBV27; clone size: -; D gene: -; J gene: TRBJ2-7; CDR3 protein: CASSASGRRYEQYF; CDR3 DNA: TGTGCCAGCAGTGCAAGTGGGAGAAGGTACGAGCAGTACTTC
V gene: TRBV28; clone size: -; D gene: -; J gene: TRBJ2-7; CDR3 protein: CASSPPRGGQYF; CDR3 DNA: TGTGCCAGCAGTCCCCCCAGGGGCGGGCAGTACTTC
V gene: TRBV21-1; clone size: -; D gene: -; J gene: TRBJ1-2; CDR3 protein: CASSKSRPGWAYGYTF; CDR3 DNA: TGTGCCAGCAGCAAATCCCGGCCAGGCTGGGCCTATGGCTACACCTTC
V gene: TRBV4-1; clone size: few; D gene: -; J gene: TRBJ2-7; CDR3 protein: CASSQGLVGLGAYEQYF; CDR3 DNA: TGCGCCAGCAGCCAAGGCCTTGTAGGGCTAGGGGCCTACGAGCAGTACTTC
V gene: TRBV5-1; clone size: -; D gene: TRBD1; J gene: TRBJ1-1; CDR3 protein: CASSSDRGKTEAFF; CDR3 DNA: TGCGCCAGCAGCTCTGACAGGGGCAAGACTGAAGCTTTCTTT
V gene: TRBV11-3; clone size: -; D gene: -; J gene: TRBJ2-3; CDR3 protein: CASSLSPGLSTDTQYF; CDR3 DNA: TGTGCCAGCAGCTTAAGTCCGGGACTCAGCACAGATACGCAGTATTTT
V gene: TRBV30; clone size: -; D gene: -; J gene: TRBJ1-5; CDR3 protein: CAWVGQSNQPQHF; CDR3 DNA: TGTGCCTGGGTAGGACAATCCAATCAGCCCCAGCATTTT
V gene: TRBV28; clone size: -; D gene: -; J gene: TRBJ2-7; CDR3 protein: CASGHRTALYEQYF; CDR3 DNA: TGTGCCAGCGGGCACAGGACCGCCCTCTACGAGCAGTACTTC
V gene: TRBV10-1; clone size: -; D gene: TRBD2; J gene: TRBJ2-1; CDR3 protein: CASSESRLAGGNEQFF; CDR3 DNA: TGCGCCAGCAGTGAGTCGCGGCTAGCGGGGGGCAATGAGCAGTTCTTC
V gene: TRBV11-3; clone size: -; D gene: -; J gene: TRBJ2-1; CDR3 protein: CASSSAGTTYNEQFF; CDR3 DNA: TGTGCCAGCAGCTCAGCGGGTACGACCTACAATGAGCAGTTCTTC
V gene: TRBV28; clone size: -; D gene: TRBD1; J gene: TRBJ1-2; CDR3 protein: CASSSPGQGANYGYTF; CDR3 DNA: TGTGCCAGCAGTTCCCCGGGACAGGGAGCTAACTATGGCTACACCTTC
V gene: TRBV2; clone size: -; D gene: -; J gene: TRBJ1-5; CDR3 protein: CASSDRVSRGNQPQHF; CDR3 DNA: TGTGCCAGCAGTGACAGGGTTAGCCGGGGCAATCAGCCCCAGCATTTT
V gene: TRBV27; clone size: -; D gene: -; J gene: TRBJ2-1; CDR3 protein: CASSLLGGNEQFF; CDR3 DNA: TGTGCCAGCAGTTTATTAGGAGGGAATGAGCAGTTCTTC
V gene: TRBV19; clone size: -; D gene: -; J gene: TRBJ2-7; CDR3 protein: CASSMGATAGPYEQYF; CDR3 DNA: TGTGCCAGTAGTATGGGGGCGACGGCCGGCCCCTACGAGCAGTACTTC
V gene: TRBV9; clone size: -; D gene: TRBD1; J gene: TRBJ1-1; CDR3 protein: CASGGQGGGGNTEAFF; CDR3 DNA: TGTGCCAGCGGAGGACAGGGCGGTGGTGGGAACACTGAAGCTTTCTTT
V gene: TRBV18; clone size: -; D gene: -; J gene: TRBJ2-7; CDR3 protein: CASSQTGNSYEQYF; CDR3 DNA: TGTGCCAGCTCACAGACAGGAAACTCCTACGAGCAGTACTTC
V gene: TRBV28; clone size: -; D gene: TRBD1; J gene: TRBJ2-1; CDR3 protein: CASSGQGSTTWNEQFF; CDR3 DNA: TGTGCCAGCAGTGGACAGGGCTCTACTACTTGGAATGAGCAGTTCTTC
V gene: TRBV16; clone size: -; D gene: TRBD1; J gene: TRBJ2-7; CDR3 protein: CASSMGTDREQYF; CDR3 DNA: TGTGCCAGCAGCATGGGGACAGATCGCGAGCAGTACTTC